A single T cell receptor beta chain is shown here with its context. These data come from a study of blood T cell repertoires in COVID-19. The assay was immunoSEQ multiplex PCR, and TCRdb's table has in-frame clones only and misses some. The sample shows 350,000 or so clones, about 92% of them seen only once. The germline V gene has CDR1 LGHNA and CDR2 YSLEER. This CDR3 has 19 amino acids. V was pared by 0 bases and J by 1 base, with 18 bases between. The sample comprised PBMCs or T cells enriched from blood (not recorded which). This TCR derives from a woman aged 25 to 39 who had recovered from COVID-19. The chain has TRBV4-3 and TRBJ1-4; maybe TRBD1 (5 bases). The CDR3 bases are TGCGCCAGCAGCCAAGATGCAGGGCAGGGTCGATTAACTAATGAAAAACTGTTTTTT. As protein: CASSQDAGQGRLTNEKLFF.